The clone carrying this T cell receptor (beta chain) was counted only a few times. Its antigen is as yet unknown. The sample originates from a study of T cells in localized non-small cell lung cancer. Study observations and caveats: There were a median around 57 of the top 100 tumor clones appearing in adjacent lung. Owing to sequencing of a solitary tumor region, heterogeneity cannot be discounted. Overall survival was longer when the density of T cells in the blood was higher. Clonality peaked in uninvolved adjacent lung rather than tumor.

This table comes from immunoSEQ multiplex PCR, and its TCRdb copy is limited to in-frame clones, with some not included. The sample records about 41,000 clones, 83% being singletons. The clonotype comes from a man aged 40 to 69 with stage II lung adenocarcinoma. Sequencing was performed on PBMCs, taken before any cancer treatment.

This chain's CDR3 is CASSLDKGATYNEQFF. CDR3 in DNA: TGTGCCAGCAGCTTGGATAAGGGGGCTACCTACAATGAGCAGTTCTTC. The chain carries TRBV5-6 and TRBJ2-1, with 7 bases identical to TRBD1. The V and J ends lost 0 bases and 2 bases, in that order; junction bases with no gene match: 5. Germline-derived CDR1 and CDR2 are SGHDT and YYEEEE. The length of the CDR3 is 16 residues.